What follows is one T cell receptor beta chain and its context. As yet, its antigen is unknown. This sample was taken from a study of CXCR3-negative and CXCR3-positive naive CD8 T cells. Study-wide results and caveats: Both of the naive subsets showed about the same high diversity, but memory CD8+ cells had much less. Hydrophobicity of TRB CDR3s was greater in CXCR3-positive naive cells than in CXCR3-negative naive cells.

Germline lookup yields CDR1 SNHLY and CDR2 FYNNEI. This CDR3 has 16 residues. The study made its TRB cDNA libraries by 5' RACE, adding UMI labels. From the 5' RACE reads, TCRdb lists one entry per CDR3 protein and no DNA. The listing contains about 60,000 distinct CDR3 sequences. This TCR derives from a human donor in good health. Some clones in this sample may be carry-over from other donors' samples. The sample consisted of naive CXCR3+ CD8+ T cells from blood. Subset given: CD45RO-CCR7+CD27+CD95- naive CD8+ T cells expressing CXCR3 (TNR3+). V and J are TRBV2 and TRBJ2-2; TCRdb's D gene call, TRBD1, goes unchecked for lack of DNA. The CDR3 is CASSVTGTSNTGELFF. The variable domain in full, completed from reference TRBV2 and TRBJ2-2, reads EPEVTQTPSHQVTQMGQEVILRCVPISNHLYFYWYRQILGQKVEFLVSFYNNEISEKSEIFDDQFSVERPDGSNFTLKIRSTKLEDSAMYFCASSVTGTSNTGELFFGEGSRLTVL.